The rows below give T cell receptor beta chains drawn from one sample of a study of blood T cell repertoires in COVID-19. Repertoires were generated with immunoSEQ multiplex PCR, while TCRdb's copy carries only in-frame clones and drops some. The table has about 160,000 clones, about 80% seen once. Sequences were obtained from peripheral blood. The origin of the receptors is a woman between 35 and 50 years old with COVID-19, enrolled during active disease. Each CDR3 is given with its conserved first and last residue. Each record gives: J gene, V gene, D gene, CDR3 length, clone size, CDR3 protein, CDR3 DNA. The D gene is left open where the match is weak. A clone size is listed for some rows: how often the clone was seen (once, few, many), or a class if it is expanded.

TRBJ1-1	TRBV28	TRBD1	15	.	CASSRQKGQDTEAFF	TGTGCCAGCAGCCGACAAAAAGGACAGGACACTGAAGCTTTCTTT
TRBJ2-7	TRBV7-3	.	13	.	CASSPTRRGEQYF	TGTGCCAGCAGCCCCACCCGTCGGGGCGAGCAGTACTTC
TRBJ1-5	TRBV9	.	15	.	CASSVDGELNQPQHF	TGTGCCAGCAGCGTAGACGGAGAACTCAATCAGCCCCAGCATTTT
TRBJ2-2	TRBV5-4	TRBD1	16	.	CASSTTGLANTGELFF	TGTGCCAGCAGCACGACAGGGCTGGCTAACACCGGGGAGCTGTTTTTT
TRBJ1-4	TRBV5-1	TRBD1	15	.	CASSLAGQGGEKLFF	TGCGCCAGCAGCTTGGCCGGACAGGGAGGTGAAAAACTGTTTTTT
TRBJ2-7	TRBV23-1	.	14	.	CASKTGLTSYEQYF	TGCGCCAGCAAAACTGGACTAACCTCCTACGAGCAGTACTTC
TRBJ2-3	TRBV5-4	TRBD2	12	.	CASSRREVTQYF	TGTGCCAGCAGCCGTCGGGAGGTCACGCAGTATTTT
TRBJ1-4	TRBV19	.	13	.	CASSRVTNEKLFF	TGTGCCAGTAGTCGGGTCACTAATGAAAAACTGTTTTTT
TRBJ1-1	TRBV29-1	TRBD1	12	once	CSVNRGHTEAFF	TGCAGCGTAAACAGGGGGCACACTGAAGCTTTCTTT
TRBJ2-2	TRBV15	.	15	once	CATSAGITNTGELFF	TGTGCCACATCCGCGGGAATAACGAACACCGGGGAGCTGTTTTTT
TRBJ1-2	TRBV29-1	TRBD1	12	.	CSVSGQGNGYTF	TGCAGCGTCTCAGGACAGGGAAATGGCTACACCTTC
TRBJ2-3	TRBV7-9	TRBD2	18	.	CASSFKVGLAGETDTQYF	TGTGCCAGCAGCTTCAAGGTGGGACTAGCGGGGGAGACAGATACGCAGTATTTT
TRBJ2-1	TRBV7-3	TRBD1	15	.	CASSFTGEAYNEQFF	TGTGCCAGCAGCTTCACAGGGGAAGCCTACAATGAGCAGTTCTTC
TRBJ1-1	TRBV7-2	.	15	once	CASSLSLLGGTEAFF	TGTGCCAGCAGCTTAAGTCTCCTCGGGGGGACTGAAGCTTTCTTT
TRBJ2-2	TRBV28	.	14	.	CASRPRRNTGELFF	TGTGCCAGCAGACCCCGGAGGAACACCGGGGAGCTGTTTTTT
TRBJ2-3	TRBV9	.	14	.	CASSTRLAADTQYF	TGTGCCAGCAGTACCCGGCTAGCAGCAGATACGCAGTATTTT
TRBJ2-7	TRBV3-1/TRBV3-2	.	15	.	CASSQSRSGAWEQYF	TGTGCCAGCAGCCAATCCAGGTCGGGAGCATGGGAGCAGTACTTC
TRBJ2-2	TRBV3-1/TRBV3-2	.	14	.	CASSPSRLTGELFF	TGTGCCAGCAGCCCTAGCAGGTTAACCGGGGAGCTGTTTTTT
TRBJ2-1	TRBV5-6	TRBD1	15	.	CASSLDRVRDNEQFF	TGTGCCAGCAGCCTCGACAGGGTACGGGACAATGAGCAGTTCTTC
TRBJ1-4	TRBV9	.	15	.	CASSPGGRSNEKLFF	TGTGCCAGCAGCCCCGGGGGGCGAAGTAATGAAAAACTGTTTTTT
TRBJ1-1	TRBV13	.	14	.	CASSPRGMNTEAFF	TGTGCCAGCAGCCCACGGGGGATGAACACTGAAGCTTTCTTT
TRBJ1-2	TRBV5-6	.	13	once	CASSDTDNYGYTF	TGTGCCAGCAGCGACACAGATAACTATGGCTACACCTTC
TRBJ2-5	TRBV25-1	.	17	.	CASSDVPPKASQETQYF	TGTGCCAGCAGTGACGTCCCTCCGAAGGCTAGCCAAGAGACCCAGTACTTC
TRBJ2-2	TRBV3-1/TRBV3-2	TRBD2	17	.	CASSQRAGTTNTGELFF	TGTGCCAGCAGCCAACGAGCGGGGACTACGAACACCGGGGAGCTGTTTTTT
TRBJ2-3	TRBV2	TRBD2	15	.	CASSVWLAGTDTQYF	TGTGCCAGCAGTGTGTGGCTAGCGGGTACAGATACGCAGTATTTT
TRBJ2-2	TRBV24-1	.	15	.	CATSDSRVPGGELFF	TGTGCCACCAGTGATTCGCGAGTACCAGGCGGGGAGCTGTTTTTT
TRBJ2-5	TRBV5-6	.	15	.	CASSLRGVYQETQYF	TGTGCCAGCAGCTTGCGCGGAGTATACCAAGAGACCCAGTACTTC